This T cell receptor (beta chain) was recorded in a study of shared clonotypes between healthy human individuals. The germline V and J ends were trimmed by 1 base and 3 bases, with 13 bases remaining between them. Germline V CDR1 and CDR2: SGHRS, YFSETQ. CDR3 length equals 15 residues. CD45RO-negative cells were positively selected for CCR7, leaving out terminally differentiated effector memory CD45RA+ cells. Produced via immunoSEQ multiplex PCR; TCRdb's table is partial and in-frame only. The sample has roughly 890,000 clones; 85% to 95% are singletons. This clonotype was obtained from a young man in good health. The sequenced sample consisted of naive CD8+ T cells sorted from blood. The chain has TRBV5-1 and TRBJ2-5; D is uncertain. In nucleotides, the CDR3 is TGCGCCAGCAGCTTGTCCCCTGACGGAGAAGAGACCCAGTACTTC. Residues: CASSLSPDGEETQYF.